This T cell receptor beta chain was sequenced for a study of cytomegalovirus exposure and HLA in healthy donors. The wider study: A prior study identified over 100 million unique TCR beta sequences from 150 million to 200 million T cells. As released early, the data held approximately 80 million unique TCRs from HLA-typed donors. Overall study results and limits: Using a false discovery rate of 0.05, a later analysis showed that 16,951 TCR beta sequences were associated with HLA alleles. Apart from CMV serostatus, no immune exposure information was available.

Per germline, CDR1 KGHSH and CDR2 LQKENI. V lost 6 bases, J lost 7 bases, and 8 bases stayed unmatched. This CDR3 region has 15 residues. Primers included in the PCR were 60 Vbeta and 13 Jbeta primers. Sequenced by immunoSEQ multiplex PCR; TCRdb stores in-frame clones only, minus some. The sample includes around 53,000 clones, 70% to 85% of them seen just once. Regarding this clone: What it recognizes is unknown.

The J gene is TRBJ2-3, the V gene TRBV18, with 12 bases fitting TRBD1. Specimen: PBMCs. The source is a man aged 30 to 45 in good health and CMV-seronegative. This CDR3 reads CASSRGTGGLNTQYF. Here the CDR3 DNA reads TGTGCCAGCTCCCGCGGGACAGGGGGCCTTAATACGCAGTATTTT.